Listed below are T cell receptor beta chains from one sample, sequenced in a study of regulatory T cells in long-lasting Graves disease. TCRdb itself ran the multiplex PCR reads through MiXCR, one entry per CDR3 protein. The sample lists around 450,000 distinct CDR3 sequences, over 12% occurring once. The sample was also reused in another study, on T cells in Graves' hyperthyroidism and ophthalmopathy.

The sample consisted of peripheral blood mononuclear cells (PBMCs), taken at new diagnosis, from a patient treated with antithyroid drugs. All receptors come from a woman aged 40 to 55 with Graves disease. CDR3s include the opening cysteine and the closing phenylalanine or tryptophan. Fields, in order: J gene, D gene, V gene, clone size, CDR3 protein, CDR3 DNA. D genes are given only for firm matches. Clone size, where shown, is once, few, many, or a class for clones that have expanded.

TRBJ1-2 . TRBV20-1 many CSAGGLYYGYTF TGCAGTGCTGGGGGGCTGTACTATGGCTACACCTTC
TRBJ2-3 TRBD2 TRBV28 many CASSEIAGYTDTQYF TGTGCCAGCAGCGAGATAGCGGGATACACAGATACGCAGTATTTT
TRBJ2-1 TRBD2 TRBV12-3/TRBV12-4 many CASTLSRLAVYNEQFF TGTGCCAGCACCCTCAGTCGACTAGCGGTCTACAATGAGCAGTTCTTC
TRBJ2-3 TRBD1 TRBV9 few CASTEPGGPDTQYF TGTGCCAGCACCGAGCCAGGGGGCCCAGATACGCAGTATTTT
TRBJ1-4 TRBD1 TRBV9 . CASSAHPGGRTGEKLFF TGTGCCAGCAGCGCCCACCCGGGAGGCCGGACAGGGGAAAAACTGTTTTTT
TRBJ2-3 TRBD1 TRBV11-2 many CASSPLGTGAPDTQYF TGTGCCAGCAGTCCCCTGGGGACAGGGGCTCCAGATACGCAGTATTTT
TRBJ1-2 . TRBV5-1 few CASSLARGALSGYTF TGCGCCAGCAGCTTGGCCCGGGGGGCGTTGAGTGGCTACACCTTC
TRBJ2-1 TRBD1 TRBV28 . CASKRGTGLNNEQFF TGTGCCAGCAAACGCGGGACAGGACTGAACAATGAGCAGTTCTTC
TRBJ2-2 TRBD2 TRBV7-8 . CASSHIGGEKAGELFF TGTGCCAGCAGCCACATTGGGGGGGAGAAGGCCGGGGAGCTGTTTTTT
TRBJ2-1 TRBD2 TRBV12-5 . CASGHGLAGGSEQFF TGTGCTAGTGGCCACGGACTAGCGGGAGGGAGTGAGCAGTTCTTC
TRBJ2-6 . TRBV9 . CASSGTSGANVLTF TGTGCCAGCAGCGGCACCTCTGGGGCCAACGTCCTGACTTTC
TRBJ2-1 TRBD2 TRBV9 many CASSAPASGNYNEQFF TGTGCCAGCAGCGCCCCGGCTAGCGGGAACTACAATGAGCAGTTCTTC
TRBJ1-1 . TRBV6-4 few CASRVWADTEAFF TGTGCCAGTAGGGTTTGGGCTGACACTGAAGCTTTCTTT
TRBJ1-5 TRBD1 TRBV12-3/TRBV12-4 many CASSFRQGASQPQHF TGTGCCAGCAGTTTTAGACAGGGGGCGAGTCAGCCCCAGCATTTT
TRBJ1-1 . TRBV7-9 many CASSLGQVGGTEAFF TGTGCCAGCAGCTTAGGTCAGGTCGGGGGCACTGAAGCTTTCTTT
TRBJ1-1 . TRBV2 many CASSGQHTEAFF TGTGCCAGCAGTGGACAGCACACTGAAGCTTTCTTT
TRBJ1-4 TRBD1 TRBV29-1 many CSGSDTGATNEKLFF TGCAGCGGTTCCGACACAGGGGCAACTAATGAAAAACTGTTTTTT
TRBJ2-7 . TRBV19 . CASSMTTGTYEQYF TGTGCCAGTAGTATGACGACAGGTACCTACGAGCAGTACTTC
TRBJ2-1 TRBD2 TRBV13 many CASSLDPLLGGSTRNEQFF TGTGCCAGCAGCTTAGACCCCCTACTAGGCGGGAGTACTAGGAATGAGCAGTTCTTC
TRBJ1-1 . TRBV20-1 . CSARSLPLNTEAFF TGCAGTGCTCGAAGCCTCCCTTTGAACACTGAAGCTTTCTTT
TRBJ1-4 . TRBV6-1 many CASSSTWGSTNEKLFF TGTGCCAGCAGCTCTACTTGGGGGTCAACTAATGAAAAACTGTTTTTT
TRBJ2-3 . TRBV14 many CASSKTGGGSTDTQYF TGTGCCAGCAGCAAGACAGGAGGCGGGAGCACAGATACGCAGTATTTT
TRBJ2-3 TRBD2 TRBV7-8 many CASSFRGGSTDTQYF TGTGCCAGCAGCTTTCGCGGGGGAAGCACAGATACGCAGTATTTT
TRBJ2-1 . TRBV5-1 few CASSLDGPWAGLLIGEQFF TGCGCCAGCAGCTTGGATGGACCCTGGGCGGGCCTATTAATAGGTGAGCAGTTCTTC
TRBJ2-5 TRBD2 TRBV2 many CASSSTSGGHQETQYF TGTGCCAGCAGCTCTACTAGCGGAGGGCACCAAGAGACCCAGTACTTC
TRBJ2-1 . TRBV20-1 few CSARRRARSGVYNEQFF TGCAGTGCTAGAAGACGTGCCCGGAGCGGAGTCTACAATGAGCAGTTCTTC
TRBJ2-7 . TRBV10-3 many CAISPLTGLEQYF TGTGCCATCAGTCCCCTGACGGGCCTCGAGCAGTACTTC
TRBJ2-1 TRBD2 TRBV10-1 . CASSDPGTSSEQFF TGCGCCAGCAGTGACCCAGGGACTAGCAGTGAGCAGTTCTTC
TRBJ2-3 TRBD1 TRBV7-9 few CASRSAGTGYRVRSTDTQYF TGTGCCAGCAGATCCGCCGGGACAGGGTATCGAGTCCGTAGCACAGATACGCAGTATTTT
TRBJ2-2 . TRBV6-5 many CASSYEGFSGELFF TGTGCCAGCAGTTACGAAGGTTTCTCCGGGGAGCTGTTTTTT
TRBJ1-2 . TRBV18 . CASSPGFQNYGYTF TGTGCCAGCTCACCAGGGTTCCAGAACTATGGCTACACCTTC
TRBJ2-1 . TRBV7-2 . CASSPRVGSLPFF TGTGCCAGCAGCCCTAGGGTGGGCTCTTTGCCGTTCTTC
TRBJ1-6 TRBD1 TRBV11-2 . CASSSPGTGGIPPLHF TGTGCCAGCAGCTCCCCCGGGACAGGGGGAATTCCACCCCTCCACTTT
TRBJ2-2 TRBD2 TRBV12-3/TRBV12-4 many CASSPSTSRNTGELFF TGTGCCAGCAGTCCCTCGACTAGCCGAAACACCGGGGAGCTGTTTTTT
TRBJ2-1 . TRBV12-3/TRBV12-4 many CASSYDWRGYNEQFF TGTGCCAGCAGCTACGACTGGCGGGGCTACAATGAGCAGTTCTTC
TRBJ2-1 . TRBV20-1 many CSARDALTGNEQFF TGCAGTGCTAGAGATGCGTTAACGGGGAATGAGCAGTTCTTC
TRBJ2-6 . TRBV7-8 . CASSLVVRGTSGANVLTF TGTGCCAGCAGCTTAGTGGTCAGGGGGACTTCTGGGGCCAACGTCCTGACTTTC
TRBJ2-2 . TRBV28 many CASSTLQGGGRTGELFF TGTGCCAGCAGTACCTTACAGGGTGGGGGTCGAACCGGGGAGCTGTTTTTT
TRBJ2-7 . TRBV12-3/TRBV12-4 many CASSPSGLGGYEQYF TGTGCCAGCAGCCCCTCCGGTTTGGGGGGTTACGAGCAGTACTTC
TRBJ2-3 TRBD2 TRBV11-3 . CASSSGTSTQYF TGTGCCAGCAGCTCCGGGACTAGTACGCAGTATTTT
TRBJ2-1 . TRBV7-2 many CASSLVRARNEQFF TGTGCCAGCAGCTTAGTACGTGCTAGGAATGAGCAGTTCTTC
TRBJ2-2 TRBD2 TRBV27 few CASSFTGGAGELFF TGTGCCAGCAGTTTTACGGGAGGGGCCGGGGAGCTGTTTTTT
TRBJ1-1 TRBD1 TRBV6-5 many CASSYSRGRRGTEAFF TGTGCCAGCAGTTACTCGAGGGGGCGCCGGGGCACTGAAGCTTTCTTT
TRBJ1-2 TRBD1 TRBV28 few CASSSKGAGTAINYGYTF TGTGCCAGCAGTTCCAAAGGCGCCGGGACAGCGATCAACTATGGCTACACCTTC
TRBJ1-6 . TRBV18 few CASSPFSDPNSPLHF TGTGCCAGCTCACCATTTTCTGACCCAAATTCACCCCTCCACTTT
TRBJ1-2 . TRBV6-1 few CATSVGYDTF TGTGCCACCTCGGTTGGCTACGACACCTTC
TRBJ2-7 . TRBV7-9 many CAINPVTYEQYF TGTGCCATCAACCCCGTCACCTACGAGCAGTACTTC
TRBJ2-2 TRBD1 TRBV11-2 few CASSPGRDRIITGELFF TGTGCCAGCAGCCCCGGCCGGGACAGAATTATCACCGGGGAGCTGTTTTTT
TRBJ2-2 TRBD1 TRBV29-1 many CSVPRDRGNTGELFF TGCAGCGTTCCCAGGGACAGGGGCAACACCGGGGAGCTGTTTTTT
TRBJ2-7 TRBD2 TRBV9 many CASSVGGTSGFYEQYF TGTGCCAGCAGCGTAGGAGGGACTAGCGGTTTCTACGAGCAGTACTTC
TRBJ2-1 . TRBV5-6 few CASSLVADTYNEQFF TGTGCCAGCAGCTTGGTAGCGGACACCTACAATGAGCAGTTCTTC
TRBJ2-4 TRBD2 TRBV6-2/TRBV6-3 few CASRGRAPGIQYF TGTGCCAGCAGGGGGAGGGCACCGGGCATTCAGTACTTC
TRBJ2-3 . TRBV6-2/TRBV6-3 . CASSEQVAVDTQYF TGTGCCAGCAGTGAACAGGTAGCGGTGGATACGCAGTATTTT
TRBJ2-7 . TRBV20-1 many CSAQVGQYEQYF TGCAGTGCACAGGTCGGCCAATACGAGCAGTACTTC
TRBJ2-1 . TRBV15 many CATSRGVQGSYNEQFF TGTGCCACCAGCAGAGGGGTGCAGGGCTCCTACAATGAGCAGTTCTTC
TRBJ2-7 . TRBV27 . CASSLTDLNEQYF TGTGCCAGCAGTTTAACGGACTTGAATGAGCAGTACTTC
TRBJ2-7 . TRBV5-1 many CASSGGPPYEQYF TGCGCCAGCAGCGGGGGACCACCCTACGAGCAGTACTTC
TRBJ1-2 . TRBV28 many CASSFTPGDGYTF TGTGCCAGCAGTTTCACGCCCGGGGATGGCTACACCTTC
TRBJ2-1 . TRBV20-1 many CSASTGGDEQFF TGCAGTGCGTCAACAGGGGGGGATGAGCAGTTCTTC